This T cell receptor beta chain was recovered during a study of cytomegalovirus exposure and HLA in healthy donors. Study summary: Both the 100 to 150 validation repertoires and the roughly 700 first-cohort repertoires used the same platform, as reported by a later analysis.

Measured with immunoSEQ multiplex PCR; TCRdb has only the in-frame clones, and not every one. The data contain 110,000 or so clones, approximately 88% of them seen just once; the ten biggest clones take up 1.5% to 2%. CDR3 length: 16 amino acids. V was pared by 4 bases and J by 2 bases, with 7 bases of the junction left unmatched. CDR1 SGHRS and CDR2 YFSETQ come from the germline V gene. The V call is TRBV5-1, the J call TRBJ1-2; 11 nucleotides align to TRBD1. Sequencing was performed on PBMCs. This receptor was obtained from a young man in good health and CMV-seronegative. CDR3 coding DNA: TGCGCCAGCAGCCAAGGGACAGGGGGTGCGAACTATGGCTACACCTTC. It yields the protein CASSQGTGGANYGYTF.